These 21 T cell receptor beta chains originate from one sample sequenced in a study of CD8+ T cells in alopecia areata. Once RNA had been extracted, it was reverse transcribed into cDNA to act as the sequencing template. The assay was immunoSEQ multiplex PCR, and TCRdb's table has in-frame clones only and misses some. Among 45,000 to 60,000 clones, 96% were seen once, and the ten largest hold under 30%. The specimen comprised CD8+ T cells sorted from blood, sampled at week 0. The receptors come from a human donor with alopecia areata.

In the case of this clone: Other DNA sequences from this sample encode an identical CDR3 as well. The chain carries TRBV4-1 and TRBJ1-1; D is perhaps TRBD1 (5 bases). The CDR3 covers 15 residues. The V end lost 1 base, the J end lost 2 bases, and 11 bases lay between the germline ends. Germline V gene lookup returns CDR1 MGHRA and CDR2 YSYEKL. Here the CDR3 reads CASSQVPGGNTEAFF. The DNA for the CDR3 is TGCGCCAGCAGCCAAGTCCCTGGGGGAAACACTGAAGCTTTCTTT.

The rearrangement links TRBV27 to TRBJ1-5; D is possibly TRBD1 (5 bases). Germline assignment: CDR1 MNHEY and CDR2 SMNVEV (reference sequence). The CDR3 spans 14 residues. V lost 7 bases, J lost 0 bases, and 10 bases lay in between. CDR3: CASTSGGSNQPQHF. CDR3 nucleotides: TGTGCCAGCACCAGTGGGGGTAGCAATCAGCCCCAGCATTTT.

The table lists this clone with a count of one. The V and J genes are TRBV23-1 and TRBJ1-5; the match to TRBD1 covers 7 bases. TRBV23-1 is labeled an ORF, and its function is uncertain. The ends lost 2 bases at V and 7 bases at J; junction bases unmatched: 8. The CDR3 totals 15 residues. This CDR3 is CASSQTTGRHQPQHF. In DNA form, the CDR3 reads TGCGCCAGCAGTCAAACGACAGGGAGGCACCAGCCCCAGCATTTT.

On this clone itself: At one boundary the junction diverges from the germline segment, which might be a read error. This sequence joins TRBV7-7 and TRBJ2-3; TRBD1 matches 8 bases. Germline V gives CDR1 SSHAT, CDR2 FNYEAQ (reference sequence). The CDR3 spans 15 residues. The CDR3 coding sequence is TGTGCTAGCAGCTACAGGGGGTCCAGCACAGATACGCAGTATTTT. Translating gives CASSYRGSSTDTQYF.

The chain uses TRBV10-3 and TRBJ2-5; 9 positions agree with TRBD2. There are 17 residues in the CDR3. Germline V gives CDR1 ENHRY, CDR2 SYGVKD. The J segment lost 5 bases and the V segment lost 0 bases, leaving 10 bases of the junction unmatched. CDR3 in amino acids: CAISESIWRGGQETQYF. The CDR3 bases are TGTGCCATCAGTGAGTCGATCTGGCGGGGGGGCCAGGAGACCCAGTACTTC.

The rearrangement joins TRBV11-3 to TRBJ1-1; D unclear. The CDR3 spans 14 residues. Germline CDR1 is SGHNT and CDR2 is YENEEA. V was clipped by 3 bases and J by 0 bases, with 8 bases between them. This chain's CDR3 is CASSFMEMNTEAFF. The DNA of the CDR3 is TGTGCCAGCAGCTTTATGGAGATGAACACTGAAGCTTTCTTT.

About this clone: This sample also contains other DNA sequences that code for the same CDR3. DNA for the CDR3: TGTGCCAGTAGTATAGATCCCCTACTGGCGGGGAGGACAGATACGCAGTATTTT. This codes for CASSIDPLLAGRTDTQYF. This chain links TRBV19 with TRBJ2-3, with D tentatively TRBD2 (6 bases). Trimming removed 0 bases from V and 3 bases from J, with 19 bases in between. Germline CDR1 reads LNHDA; CDR2 reads SQIVND (reference sequence). The CDR3 consists of 18 residues.

This chain links TRBV11-2 with TRBJ2-4, with D unclear. The CDR3 spans 13 residues. The germline V gene encodes CDR1 SGHAT and CDR2 FQNNGV. V was trimmed by 6 bases and J by 0 bases, leaving 6 bases between them. This CDR3 is CASSYIAKNIQYF. As DNA, the CDR3 is TGTGCCAGCAGTTATATAGCCAAAAACATTCAGTACTTC.

The J gene is TRBJ2-1, the V gene TRBV4-3; a weak D match, TRBD2 (6 bases). V shed 7 bases and J shed 8 bases, with 18 bases lying between them. Per germline, CDR1 LGHNA and CDR2 YSLEER. The CDR3 is made up of 14 amino acids. In DNA, the CDR3 is TGCGCCAGCAACCAGTGGGTAGGGGAGGATGAGCAGTTCTTC. Its protein is CASNQWVGEDEQFF.

The chain joins TRBV4-3 to TRBJ1-3; D is uncertain. The CDR3 covers 15 residues. Trimming pared 0 bases from V and 0 bases from J, leaving 6 bases between. CDR1 is LGHNA, CDR2 YSLEER, per germline. The CDR3 loop reads CASSQDGDSGNTIYF. The CDR3 DNA reads TGCGCCAGCAGCCAAGATGGGGACTCTGGAAACACCATATATTTT.

The chain uses TRBV29-1 and TRBJ1-2; perhaps TRBD1 as D (5 bases). This CDR3 is 14 amino acids long. The V end was cut by 4 bases, the J end by 0 bases, with 12 bases between. CDR1 SQVTM and CDR2 ANQGSEA come from the germline V gene. The CDR3 DNA reads as TGCAGCGTTGTGGGGGAGGGGTCTAACTATGGCTACACCTTC. Its translation is CSVVGEGSNYGYTF.

The chain recombines TRBV4-1 with TRBJ2-1; TRBD2 agrees at 7 bases. The CDR3 is made up of 16 amino acids. Germline CDR1 reads MGHRA; CDR2 reads YSYEKL. With 0 bases clipped from V and 5 bases from J, the junction kept 7 bases outside the gene matches. CDR3 residues: CASSQDAAGLNNEQFF. In nucleotides, the CDR3 is TGCGCCAGCAGCCAAGATGCAGCGGGGCTAAACAATGAGCAGTTCTTC.

This chain connects TRBV29-1 to TRBJ1-1; D is possibly TRBD1 (6 bases). V dropped 7 bases and J dropped 3 bases, with 18 bases sitting between them. The CDR3 runs 14 residues. CDR1 SQVTM and CDR2 ANQGSEA come from the germline V gene. The CDR3 DNA is TGCAGCGCCAGAGTGGGGGGCCCCGACACTGAAGCTTTCTTT. It yields the protein CSARVGGPDTEAFF.

The chain employs TRBV5-1 and TRBJ2-1, with 14 bases identical to TRBD2. With V trimmed by 4 bases and J by 6 bases, 3 bases remained unmatched. The length of the CDR3 is 15 residues. From germline, CDR1 is SGHRS and CDR2 YFSETQ. For the CDR3, the DNA is TGCGCCAGCAGCGCGGGACTAGCGGGGGCCAATGAGCAGTTCTTC. Amino acid sequence: CASSAGLAGANEQFF.

This rearrangement joins TRBV4-1 to TRBJ2-5; 10 nucleotides line up with TRBD1. CDR3 length: 16 residues. Germline-derived CDR1 and CDR2 are MGHRA and YSYEKL. J gave up 5 bases and V 2 bases, and 8 bases lay outside the gene matches. For the CDR3, the DNA is TGCGCCAGCAGCCAACAACCGGGACAGGGGTACGAGACCCAGTACTTC. Translated: CASSQQPGQGYETQYF.

The chain uses TRBV5-1 and TRBJ2-7; the match to TRBD1 covers 7 bases. Germline V gene lookup returns CDR1 SGHRS and CDR2 YFSETQ. The V gene end was trimmed by 4 bases and the J gene end by 2 bases; junction bases not matched to a gene: 6. There are 14 residues in the CDR3. In DNA, the CDR3 is TGCGCCAGCAGCCGTCGGGACAGAACCTACGAGCAGTACTTC. It translates to CASSRRDRTYEQYF.

The gene calls are TRBV11-2 and TRBJ2-1; 9 nucleotides match TRBD2. J gave up 7 bases and V 2 bases, and 6 bases lay outside the gene matches. Germline-derived CDR1 and CDR2 are SGHAT and FQNNGV. This CDR3 spans 15 amino acids. CDR3 DNA sequence: TGTGCCAGCAGCTTATTAGCGGGGGTTGGGAATGAGCAGTTCTTC. As protein: CASSLLAGVGNEQFF.

The chain combines TRBV7-8 with TRBJ2-5; 8 positions agree with TRBD1. The germline gives CDR1 SGHVS, CDR2 FQNEAQ. This CDR3 is built from 15 residues. V lost 5 bases to trimming and J lost 5 bases; unmatched junction nucleotides: 10. CDR3 sequence (DNA): TGTGCCAGCAGCACCCGGGACAGGTTCGGGGAGACCCAGTACTTC. Amino acids: CASSTRDRFGETQYF.

The chain links TRBV5-4 to TRBJ2-1; D is perhaps TRBD1 or TRBD2 (6 bases each). V lost 2 bases, J lost 7 bases, and 10 bases lay in between. The CDR3 sequence is 13 residues long. Germline V CDR1 and CDR2: SGHNT, YYREEE (reference sequence). The CDR3 here is CASSFQGRNEQFF. In DNA, the CDR3 is TGTGCCAGCAGCTTTCAGGGGAGGAATGAGCAGTTCTTC. Supplemented by reference TRBV5-4 and TRBJ2-1, the full variable domain reads ETGVTQSPTHLIKTRGQQVTLRCSSQSGHNTVSWYQQALGQGPQFIFQYYREEENGRGNFPPRFSGLQFPNYSSELNVNALELDDSALYLCASSFQGRNEQFFGPGTRLTVL.

The CDR3 DNA is TGTGCCAGCAGCCCCCGGACTAGCGGGGGGAGCTCTGGGGCCAACGTCCTGACTTTC. Translating it yields CASSPRTSGGSSGANVLTF. This sequence joins TRBV7-2 and TRBJ2-6; TRBD2 agrees at 14 bases. Germline V CDR1 and CDR2: SGHTA, FQGNSA. This CDR3 has 19 amino acids. Trimming removed 5 bases from V and 0 bases from J; junction bases left unmatched: 6.

The chain uses TRBV7-2 and TRBJ2-5; weak D call: TRBD2 (7 bases). CDR1 is SGHTA and CDR2 is FQGNSA in the germline V gene. Trimming removed 4 bases at V and 0 bases at J, with 21 bases between. There are 18 residues in the CDR3. CDR3 in amino acids: CASSSFRGARRDQETQYF. The CDR3 region has the DNA TGTGCCAGCAGCTCGTTTCGGGGGGCCCGGCGAGACCAAGAGACCCAGTACTTC.